A selection of T cell receptor beta chains follows, all from one sample in a study of beta chain features in type 1 diabetes. Profiling relied on immunoSEQ multiplex PCR, and the TCRdb table lists in-frame clones only, not all of them. The table includes fewer than 400,000 clones, roughly 8% detected once. Sequencing used central memory CD4+ T cells from blood. These receptors came from a woman under 30 in good health. CDR3s leave out the opening cysteine and the closing phenylalanine or tryptophan. Clone size is given for some rows only: seen once, a few or many times, or a class if the clone is expanded.

V gene	clone size	CDR3 protein
TRBV7-3	many	ASSPGGTGELF
TRBV7-2	few	ASSLTSGSGTDTQY
TRBV7-9	few	ASSPSRLAEQETQY
TRBV12-5	NA	ASGLEPRDTQY
TRBV2	few	ASGVVRETQY
TRBV18	few	ASSPLSSGSGNTIY
TRBV5-1	few	ASSYVAENHEQY
TRBV5-1	many	ASSTGGSSSYNEQF
TRBV7-9	NA	ASSLAGGPTEAF
TRBV6-5	NA	ASRRQGPNTEAF
TRBV7-9	few	ASSLGLQGSSSYNEQF
TRBV9	NA	ASSPLERASYEQY
TRBV9	few	ASSPRDRTYNEQF
TRBV19	NA	ASSSGGTVYNEQF
TRBV19	many	ASAPGKNTEAF
TRBV18	NA	ASSPPGFPFNEQF
TRBV11-2	few	ASTRWVGGKTYEQY
TRBV5-6	NA	ASSFRRADTQY
TRBV11-2	few	AAGELTDTQY
TRBV6-5	few	ASSLLGTGGEQY
TRBV2	NA	ASSDPVEYQLTDEQY
TRBV7-9	NA	ASSAQDRDSL
TRBV5-1	NA	ASSLDGTSLIETQY
TRBV6-5	NA	ASSSRYVVDTQY
TRBV2	NA	ASSDDGGELF
TRBV6-1	few	ASSGTASGQPQH
TRBV6-1	many	ASSEYGMESYGYT
TRBV6-1	NA	ASSPREAGRYEQY
TRBV18	few	ASSPLPSGRLVYNEQF
TRBV27	few	ASSLLAGGFGEQY
TRBV7-9	few	ASSPQGAVAYEQY
TRBV6-6	few	ASSIQTGKQY
TRBV28	few	ASSFPSGSEQY
TRBV10-3	many	ASNSLSHTNTGELF
TRBV7-9	NA	ASSSVNTVTETQY
TRBV27	few	ASSSPGASRFREKLF
TRBV5-1	NA	ASEPRRDYEQY
TRBV7-6	few	ASSFLSTGRGEKLF
TRBV14	few	ASSQVDKPYQETQY
TRBV6-5	NA	ASVRKLGAYEQY
TRBV27	NA	ASSRRNSYEQY
TRBV4-3	few	ASSHRKGTDTQY
TRBV7-9	NA	ASSLADLTQY
TRBV4-3	many	ASSQERGGGTGELF
TRBV6-1	NA	ASSEVGGSYEQY
TRBV6-1	NA	ASYRQGITVLF
TRBV19	NA	ASSITGGTGELF
TRBV5-1	NA	ASSFLADNTGELF
TRBV13	NA	ASSLGGVQPQH
TRBV28	many	ASSSWQVNQPQH
TRBV5-1	few	ASSQGQGLEAF